This TCR beta chain was documented in a study of patients and donors after allogeneic stem cell transplantation. From the RT-PCR reads, TCRdb called clonotypes with MiXCR, one entry per CDR3 protein. Found here are roughly 880,000 distinct CDR3 sequences, under 20% of them singletons; the top ten hold 6%. The CDR3 is 14 residues long. Trimming pared 4 bases from V and 2 bases from J, leaving 10 bases between. Germline CDR1 reads MNHEY; CDR2 reads SVGEGT. The TCR was taken from a human donor who was either an allogeneic HSCT recipient or a stem cell or donor lymphocyte infusion donor (not recorded which). It is not recorded whose cells these are; they may come from a transplant donor. The genes are TRBV6-2 or TRBV6-3 and TRBJ2-3; D unclear. What was sequenced was blood, either unsorted or a sorted T cell fraction (not recorded which). The CDR3 nucleotides are TGTGCCAGCAGTTCAAACAGCTACACAGATACGCAGTATTTT. Translated, it gives CASSSNSYTDTQYF.